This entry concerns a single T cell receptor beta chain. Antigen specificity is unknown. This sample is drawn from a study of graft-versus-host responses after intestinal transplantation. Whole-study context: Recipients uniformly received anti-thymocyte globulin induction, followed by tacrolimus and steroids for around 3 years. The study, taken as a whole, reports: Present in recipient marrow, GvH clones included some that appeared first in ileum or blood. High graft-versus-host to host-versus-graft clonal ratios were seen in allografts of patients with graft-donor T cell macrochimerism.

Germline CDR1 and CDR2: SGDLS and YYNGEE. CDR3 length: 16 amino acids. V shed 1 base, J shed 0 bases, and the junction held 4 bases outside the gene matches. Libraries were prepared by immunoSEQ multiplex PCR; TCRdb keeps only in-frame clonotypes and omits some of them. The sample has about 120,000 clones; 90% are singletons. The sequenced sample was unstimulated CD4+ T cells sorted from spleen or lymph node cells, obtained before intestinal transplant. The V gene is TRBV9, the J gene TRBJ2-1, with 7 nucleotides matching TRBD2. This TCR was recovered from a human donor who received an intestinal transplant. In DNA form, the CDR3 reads TGTGCCAGCAGCGTATCAGCGGGAAGCTCCTACAATGAGCAGTTCTTC. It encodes CASSVSAGSSYNEQFF.